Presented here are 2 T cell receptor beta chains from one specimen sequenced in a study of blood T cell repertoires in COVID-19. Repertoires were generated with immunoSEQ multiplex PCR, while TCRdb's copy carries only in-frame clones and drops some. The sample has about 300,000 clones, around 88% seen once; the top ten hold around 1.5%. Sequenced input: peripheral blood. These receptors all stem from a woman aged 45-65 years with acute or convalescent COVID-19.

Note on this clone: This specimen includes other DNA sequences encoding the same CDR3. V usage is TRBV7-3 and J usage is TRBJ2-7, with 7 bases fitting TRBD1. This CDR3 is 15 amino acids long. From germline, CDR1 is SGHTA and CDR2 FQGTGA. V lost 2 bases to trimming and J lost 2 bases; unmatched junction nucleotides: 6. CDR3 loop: CASSLEGTGAYEQYF. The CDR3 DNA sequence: TGTGCCAGCAGCTTAGAGGGAACAGGGGCCTACGAGCAGTACTTC.

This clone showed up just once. CDR3: CASSSGQTWGEKLFF. In nucleotides, the CDR3 is TGTGCCAGCAGCTCGGGACAGACCTGGGGGGAAAAACTGTTTTTT. The chain is built from TRBV7-2 and TRBJ1-4; 7 bases agree with TRBD1. Germline CDR1 SGHTA, CDR2 FQGNSA. The CDR3 contains 15 residues. Trimming cost V 4 bases and J 8 bases; bases outside gene matches: 10.